The 18 T cell receptor beta chains presented below share a single source sample, sequenced in a study of shared clonotypes between healthy human individuals. Sequencing was performed with immunoSEQ multiplex PCR; in TCRdb, only in-frame clones are kept and a portion is missing. The sample holds some 95,000 clones; 60% to 75% are singletons and the top ten take 50%. The sample taken for sequencing was memory CD8+ T cells sorted from blood. As to subset: CD45RO+ cells pooled with CCR7-negative TemRA cells. These receptors all stem from a man aged 30-40 years in good health.

The chain joins TRBV11-2 to TRBJ2-3; D might be TRBD2 (5 bases). The germline V and J ends were trimmed by 4 bases and 5 bases, with 16 bases remaining between them. The germline V gene encodes CDR1 SGHAT and CDR2 FQNNGV. The CDR3 length is 15 residues. The CDR3 here is CASSSIPSREDTQYF. The DNA for the CDR3 is TGTGCCAGCAGCTCCATTCCTTCGAGGGAAGATACGCAGTATTTT.

The J gene is TRBJ2-3, the V gene TRBV29-1; perhaps D is TRBD1 or TRBD2 (6 bases each). V dropped 7 bases and J dropped 5 bases, with 19 bases sitting between them. This CDR3 contains 14 residues. In germline, CDR1 is SQVTM, CDR2 ANQGSEA. The CDR3 DNA reads TGCAGCGCCTACGGGACACTGGAGGGAGATACGCAGTATTTT. Encoded protein: CSAYGTLEGDTQYF.

The chain joins TRBV7-3 to TRBJ2-7; the D call may be TRBD1 or TRBD2 (6 bases each). Germline CDR1 is SGHTA and CDR2 is FQGTGA. Trimming shortened V by 0 bases and J by 6 bases, and 12 bases separated the two germline ends. The CDR3 loop spans 14 amino acids. This CDR3 is CASSLTLQGGEQYF. The CDR3 coding sequence is TGTGCCAGCAGCTTAACATTACAGGGAGGCGAGCAGTACTTC.

This clone showed up just a few times. The V gene is TRBV6-6, the J gene TRBJ2-1; D perhaps matches TRBD2 (5 bases). The germline V gene has CDR1 MNHNY and CDR2 SVGAGI (reference sequence). The CDR3 is 14 residues long. Trimming removed 6 bases from V and 5 bases from J, with 14 bases in between. In DNA form, the CDR3 reads TGTGCCAGCAGCCGGAGCCTAGCCAACAATGAGCAGTTCTTC. Its translation: CASSRSLANNEQFF.

V and J are TRBV28 and TRBJ2-1; a weak D match, TRBD1 (6 bases). The CDR3 is made up of 16 amino acids. CDR1 MDHEN and CDR2 SYDVKM come from the germline V gene. Trimming left V 3 bases short and J 7 bases short, with 19 bases between. The CDR3 is CASSFITGSRRNEQFF. DNA for the CDR3: TGTGCCAGCAGTTTTATTACAGGGTCTCGCAGGAATGAGCAGTTCTTC.

This chain uses TRBV9 with TRBJ2-3, with D uncertain. This CDR3 contains 13 residues. Germline-derived CDR1 and CDR2 are SGDLS and YYNGEE. Trimming stripped 4 bases from V and 4 bases from J, with 10 bases between. The CDR3 sequence is CASSNEAADTQYF. As DNA, the CDR3 is TGTGCCAGCAGCAACGAGGCAGCAGATACGCAGTATTTT. Using reference TRBV9 and TRBJ2-3 for the parts outside the CDR3, the full variable domain is DSGVTQTPKHLITATGQRVTLRCSPRSGDLSVYWYQQSLDQGLQFLIQYYNGEERAKGNILERFSAQQFPDLHSELNLSSLELGDSALYFCASSNEAADTQYFGPGTRLTVL.

The chain has TRBV7-9 and TRBJ2-1; D perhaps matches TRBD2 (6 bases). CDR1 and CDR2 from the germline V gene are SEHNR and FQNEAQ (reference sequence). V was shortened by 4 bases and J by 3 bases, with 16 bases between the two germline ends. The CDR3 is 16 residues long. The CDR3 reads CASSYYERVIYNEQFF. The CDR3 DNA reads as TGTGCCAGCAGCTATTATGAGCGGGTTATCTACAATGAGCAGTTCTTC.

Only one count was recorded for this clone. DNA of the CDR3: TGTGCCAGCAGTCCTCTGACTAGCGGGAGTTTGGAGCAGTACTTC. It codes for CASSPLTSGSLEQYF. The chain recombines TRBV28 with TRBJ2-7; 12 bases are shared with TRBD2. The germline V gene has CDR1 MDHEN and CDR2 SYDVKM. This CDR3 has 15 amino acids. With 5 bases clipped from V and 7 bases from J, the junction kept 9 bases outside the gene matches.

The genes are TRBV6-5 and TRBJ2-3; D is ambiguous. V was trimmed by 10 bases and J by 0 bases, leaving 17 bases between them. This CDR3 region has 15 residues. CDR1 is MNHEY, CDR2 SVGAGI, per germline. The chain's CDR3 is CATQIRQTSTDTQYF. Written as DNA, the CDR3 is TGTGCCACCCAGATCCGGCAAACTAGCACAGATACGCAGTATTTT.

V is TRBV27 and J is TRBJ2-7; TRBD2 matches at 10 bases. Germline V gene sequence: CDR1 MNHEY, CDR2 SMNVEV (reference sequence). This CDR3 comprises 15 residues. With V trimmed by 6 bases and J by 4 bases, 9 bases remained unmatched. The CDR3 loop reads CASSQSGRAGYEQYF. CDR3 nucleotides: TGTGCCAGCAGCCAAAGCGGGAGGGCCGGTTACGAGCAGTACTTC.

The chain is built from TRBV23-1 and TRBJ2-3, with 11 bases aligning to TRBD1. TRBV23-1 carries the ORF label, with uncertain function. V lost 0 bases to trimming and J lost 2 bases; unmatched junction nucleotides: 16. CDR3 length: 21 amino acids. As DNA, the CDR3 is TGCGCCAGCAGTCAATCTTACCGCGGGACAGGGGGTCGGATTTACACAGATACGCAGTATTTT. Translated: CASSQSYRGTGGRIYTDTQYF.

This clone was detected ten times or more. The rearrangement links TRBV11-2 to TRBJ1-2; 10 nucleotides match TRBD1. Germline CDR1 and CDR2: SGHAT and FQNNGV. The CDR3 runs 13 residues. V lost 4 bases and J lost 4; bases outside the gene matches: 0. The CDR3 sequence is CASSWDRGYGYTF. The CDR3 DNA follows: TGTGCCAGCAGCTGGGACAGGGGCTATGGCTACACCTTC.

This chain links TRBV7-9 with TRBJ2-7, with D uncertain. The CDR3 sequence is 13 residues long. The V end lost 6 bases, the J end lost 6 bases, and 15 bases lay between the germline ends. Germline V gene data show CDR1 as SEHNR and CDR2 as FQNEAQ (reference sequence). The CDR3 here is CASSESNYGEQYF. In nucleotides, the CDR3 is TGTGCCAGCAGTGAATCGAATTACGGCGAGCAGTACTTC.

The chain uses TRBV4-3 and TRBJ2-7; no firm D call. Germline-derived CDR1 and CDR2 are LGHNA and YSLEER. V was shortened by 0 bases and J by 2 bases, with 8 bases between the two germline ends. This CDR3 is built from 14 residues. This CDR3 reads CASSQELGTYEQYF. DNA of the CDR3: TGCGCCAGCAGCCAAGAACTGGGGACCTACGAGCAGTACTTC.

CDR3 sequence: CASSRQGASTDTQYF. As DNA, the CDR3 is TGTGCCAGCAGCAGACAGGGGGCGAGCACAGATACGCAGTATTTT. The chain links TRBV5-6 to TRBJ2-3; 10 bases agree with TRBD1. The CDR3 has 15 residues. The ends lost 4 bases at V and 0 bases at J; junction bases unmatched: 2. Germline loops: CDR1 SGHDT, CDR2 YYEEEE.

In this sample, this clone turned up a few times. The CDR3 protein is CASQKREYEQYF. In DNA, the CDR3 is TGTGCCAGCCAGAAAAGGGAATACGAGCAGTACTTC. V gene TRBV6-1 combines with J gene TRBJ2-7; D gene ambiguous. CDR3 length: 12 amino acids. Germline V gene lookup returns CDR1 MNHNS and CDR2 SASEGT. V was trimmed by 8 bases and J by 4 bases, leaving 12 bases between them.

CDR3 residues: CASSLDTYRGDNGYTF. Here the CDR3 DNA reads TGTGCCAGCAGTTTAGATACGTACAGGGGGGATAATGGCTACACCTTC. The chain couples TRBV28 to TRBJ1-2; 8 bases map to TRBD1. The CDR3 has 16 amino acids. Germline V gene lookup returns CDR1 MDHEN and CDR2 SYDVKM. The ends lost 2 bases at V and 6 bases at J; junction bases unmatched: 11.

This clone was seen more than once but under ten times. The chain combines TRBV9 with TRBJ2-1; 11 nucleotides align to TRBD2. The V and J ends lost 8 bases and 5 bases, in that order; junction bases with no gene match: 9. CDR1 and CDR2 (germline): SGDLS, YYNGEE. The CDR3 is 15 residues long. The CDR3 DNA is TGTGCCAGTACCGCGACTAGCGGGATTAACAATGAGCAGTTCTTC. This translates into CASTATSGINNEQFF.